Below are 5 T cell receptor beta chains sequenced from a single sample in a study of cytomegalovirus exposure and HLA in healthy donors. PCR used 60 Vbeta primers and 13 Jbeta primers. Produced via immunoSEQ multiplex PCR; TCRdb's table is partial and in-frame only. This sample has about 130,000 clones, with roughly four fifths found just once. Input material: PBMCs. The receptors here all came from a man between 45 and 60 years old in good health and CMV-seronegative.

This clone was counted a few times. V and J are TRBV5-6 and TRBJ2-7, with TRBD2 matching over 13 bases. After removal of 5 bases from V and 1 base from J, the junction contained 6 bases not matched to a gene. Germline assignment: CDR1 SGHDT and CDR2 YYEEEE. The CDR3 contains 16 residues. In nucleotides, the CDR3 is TGTGCCAGCAGTCGACTAGCGGGGGGTAGTTCCTACGAGCAGTACTTC. Its translation is CASSRLAGGSSYEQYF.

The rearrangement uses TRBV5-1 and TRBJ1-2, with 9 bases identical to TRBD1. The CDR3 loop spans 15 amino acids. Germline V gene sequence: CDR1 SGHRS, CDR2 YFSETQ. V lost 4 bases, J lost 7 bases, and 11 bases stayed unmatched. The CDR3 region has the DNA TGCGCCAGCAGCCCCCCGGGACAGGGCTCGGGTGGCTACACCTTC. As protein: CASSPPGQGSGGYTF. Looking up the rest from reference TRBV5-1 and TRBJ1-2 gives the full variable domain: KAGVTQTPRYLIKTRGQQVTLSCSPISGHRSVSWYQQTPGQGLQFLFEYFSETQRNKGNFPGRFSGRQFSNSRSEMNVSTLELGDSALYLCASSPPGQGSGGYTFGSGTRLTVV.

J is TRBJ1-3 and V is TRBV28; D gene unclear. The V end was cut by 3 bases, the J end by 5 bases, with 11 bases between. This CDR3 is built from 14 residues. Germline V lookup: CDR1 MDHEN, CDR2 SYDVKM. CDR3 loop: CASSLAQVRNTIYF. CDR3 in DNA: TGTGCCAGCAGTTTGGCGCAGGTGAGAAACACCATATATTTT.

V and J are TRBV30 and TRBJ1-4; D is possibly TRBD1 (6 bases). Germline V gives CDR1 GTSNPN, CDR2 SVGIG (reference sequence). The CDR3 totals 16 residues. Between the trimmed V and J ends, which lost 3 bases and 2 bases, there was a span of 16 bases. The CDR3 sequence: CAWSRKQGYTNEKLFF. In nucleotides, the CDR3 is TGTGCCTGGAGCCGCAAACAGGGATATACTAATGAAAAACTGTTTTTT.

The V and J genes are TRBV7-9 and TRBJ2-7, with D tentatively TRBD2 (6 bases). Trimming removed 5 bases from V and 4 bases from J, with 15 bases in between. The CDR3 has 14 residues. Germline assignment: CDR1 SEHNR and CDR2 FQNEAQ (reference sequence). The CDR3 DNA follows: TGTGCCAGCAGCCCGGGGGACGGACATTACGAGCAGTACGTC. It specifies CASSPGDGHYEQYV.